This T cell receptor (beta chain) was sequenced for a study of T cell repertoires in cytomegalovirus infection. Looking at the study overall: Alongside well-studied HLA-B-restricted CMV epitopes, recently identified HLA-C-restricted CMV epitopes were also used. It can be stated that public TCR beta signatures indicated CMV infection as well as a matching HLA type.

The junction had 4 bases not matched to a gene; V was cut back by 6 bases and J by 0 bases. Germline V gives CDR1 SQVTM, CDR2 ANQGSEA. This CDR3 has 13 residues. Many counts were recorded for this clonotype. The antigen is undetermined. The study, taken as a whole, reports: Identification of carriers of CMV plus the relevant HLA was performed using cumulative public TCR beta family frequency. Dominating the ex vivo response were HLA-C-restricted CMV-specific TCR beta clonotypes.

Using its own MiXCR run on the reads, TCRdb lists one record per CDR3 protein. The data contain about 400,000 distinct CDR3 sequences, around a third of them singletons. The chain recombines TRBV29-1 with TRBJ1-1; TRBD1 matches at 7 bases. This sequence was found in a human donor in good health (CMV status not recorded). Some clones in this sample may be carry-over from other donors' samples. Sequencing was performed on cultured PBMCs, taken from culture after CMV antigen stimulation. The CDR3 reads CSVPGQLNTEAFF. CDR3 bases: TGCAGCGTGCCGGGACAGTTGAACACTGAAGCTTTCTTT.